These T cell receptor beta chains were read from a single sample in a study of blood T cell repertoires in COVID-19. The data were produced by immunoSEQ multiplex PCR, yet TCRdb's version contains in-frame clones alone and is incomplete. The sample records about 250,000 clones, around nine tenths being singletons. The material sequenced was peripheral blood. These receptors originate from a woman aged 40 to 50 who had recovered from COVID-19. Both conserved end residues are part of each CDR3. The D gene is left open where the match is weak. Only part of the rows carry a size: once, few, many, or a class if the clone is expanded.

V gene	clone size	J gene	D gene	CDR3 DNA	CDR3 protein
TRBV6-5	.	TRBJ1-2	.	TGTGCCAGCAGTTACCAGGGGTGGAGTGGCTACACCTTC	CASSYQGWSGYTF
TRBV13	few	TRBJ1-6	TRBD1	TGTGCCAGCAGCCAAGCAGGGGGACTCGGGAATTCACCCCTCCACTTT	CASSQAGGLGNSPLHF
TRBV5-5	few	TRBJ1-1	.	TGTGCCAGCAGCTTGGTCCAGGGGTTCGGCACTGAAGCTTTCTTT	CASSLVQGFGTEAFF
TRBV7-6	.	TRBJ1-3	.	TGTGCCTGCCACCCGGGGGGACTCCGGCCCGGAAACACCATATATTTT	CACHPGGLRPGNTIYF
TRBV6-2/TRBV6-3	.	TRBJ2-5	.	TGTGCCAGCAGTTACTGGGACTCAGAGACCCAGTACTTC	CASSYWDSETQYF
TRBV30	.	TRBJ2-4	TRBD2	TGTGCCTCGGGGGGGAGGGTAGACATTCAGTACTTC	CASGGRVDIQYF
TRBV30	.	TRBJ2-7	TRBD2	TGTGCCTGGGGCAGGGGGCTAGCGGGAGGAGGCGAGCAGTACTTC	CAWGRGLAGGGEQYF
TRBV12-3/TRBV12-4	.	TRBJ1-4	.	TGTGCCAGCGTGGGAGGGGAAAAACTGTTTTTT	CASVGGEKLFF
TRBV10-3	.	TRBJ2-1	TRBD2	TGTGCCATCAGGGCCACTAGCGCTGGTAGTAATGAGCAGTTCTTC	CAIRATSAGSNEQFF
TRBV5-4	.	TRBJ1-6	.	TGTGCCAGCAGCTTGGGGGTGACATCGAGTTCACCCCTCCACTTT	CASSLGVTSSSPLHF
TRBV12-5	.	TRBJ2-2	TRBD2	TGTGCTAGTGGTTTGACTCGACTAGCCCCTGGGGGGGAGCTGTTTTTT	CASGLTRLAPGGELFF
TRBV2	.	TRBJ2-1	TRBD1	TGTGCCAGCAAGCCCGACAGGGGGGCCTACAATGAGCAGTTCTTC	CASKPDRGAYNEQFF
TRBV15	.	TRBJ1-2	TRBD1	TGTGCCACCAGCAGACCGGGACAGCTTAACTATGGCTACACCTTC	CATSRPGQLNYGYTF
TRBV9	.	TRBJ2-7	TRBD2	TGTGCCAGCAGTCAAACACTAGCGGGACCCTACGAGCAGTACTTC	CASSQTLAGPYEQYF
TRBV30	.	TRBJ1-5	.	TGTGCCTGGAGTGTGGAGGGCCGTAGCAATCAGCCCCAGCATTTT	CAWSVEGRSNQPQHF
TRBV7-2	.	TRBJ2-3	TRBD2	TGTGCCAGCAGCCCGCGGACTAGTGCTAGCACAGATACGCAGTATTTT	CASSPRTSASTDTQYF
TRBV3-1/TRBV3-2	.	TRBJ2-3	TRBD2	TGTGCCAGCAGCCAAGCCCCCCCCCATCGGCAGCGGGAGACAGATACGCAGTATTTT	CASSQAPPHRQRETDTQYF
TRBV6-5	.	TRBJ1-1	.	TGTGCCAGCAGTTGGCCTGAAGCTTTCTTT	CASSWPEAFF
TRBV7-6	.	TRBJ1-3	TRBD1	TGTGCCAGCAGCCCAGGGACAGGGGGATTTCCAGGAAACACCATATATTTT	CASSPGTGGFPGNTIYF
TRBV7-9	.	TRBJ2-2	.	TGTGCCAGCAGCTTTGGCCCCGGGGAGCTGTTTTTT	CASSFGPGELFF
TRBV14	.	TRBJ1-1	TRBD1	TGTGCCAGCAGCCAAGTCGGGACAGCCGCGTGGGGCACTGAAGCTTTCTTT	CASSQVGTAAWGTEAFF
TRBV6-5	.	TRBJ1-1	.	TGTGCCAGCAGTTACGGCGGCGGGAAAGAAGCTTTCTTT	CASSYGGGKEAFF
TRBV19	once	TRBJ2-1	TRBD2	TGTGCCAGCCTAGGGGGCGGACTAGCGGGAACGGGCCCGACCCGGCGGGAGCAGTTCTTC	CASLGGGLAGTGPTRREQFF
TRBV12-5	.	TRBJ2-1	TRBD2	TGTGCTAGTGGTTTGGGCCGGACTAGCGGGAGCGAGGAGCAGTTCTTC	CASGLGRTSGSEEQFF
TRBV4-3	.	TRBJ2-2	.	TGCGCCAGCAGCCAAACCGGGAGAAACACCGGGGAGCTGTTTTTT	CASSQTGRNTGELFF
TRBV9	.	TRBJ2-7	.	TGTGCCAGCAACGCACGCAGGGAATCCCAGAAAACCTACGAGCAGTACTTC	CASNARRESQKTYEQYF
TRBV2	.	TRBJ2-5	TRBD1	TGTGCCAGCACCGAGGGGGCCCGGGAGACCCAGTACTTC	CASTEGARETQYF
TRBV6-2/TRBV6-3	once	TRBJ2-2	.	TGTGCCAGCAGTTATCAAACGACAGGGAACACCGGGGAGCTGTTTTTT	CASSYQTTGNTGELFF
TRBV11-3	.	TRBJ2-6	.	TGTGCCAGCAGCCGGGGGGCCGGCCAACCTGGGGCCAACGTCCTGACTTTC	CASSRGAGQPGANVLTF
TRBV5-5	.	TRBJ1-3	.	TGTGCCAGCAGCTTGTGGCAGGATAGAAACACCATATATTTT	CASSLWQDRNTIYF
TRBV30	.	TRBJ1-3	.	TGTGCCTGCTGGGAGGTGGCTGGAAACACCATATATTTT	CACWEVAGNTIYF
TRBV7-9	.	TRBJ2-1	.	TGTGCCAGCAGCAGTAGCGGTGAGCAGTTCTTC	CASSSSGEQFF
TRBV7-6	.	TRBJ2-1	TRBD2	TGTGCCAGCAGCTTAGCGGGGCGGGAGGGCTACAATGAGCAGTTCTTC	CASSLAGREGYNEQFF
TRBV19	once	TRBJ2-5	TRBD2	TGTGCCAGTACCCGACGGGGCGGGAGTCGGGAGACCCAGTACTTC	CASTRRGGSRETQYF
TRBV5-1	.	TRBJ1-1	.	TGCGCCAGCAGCTTGAATCCGGGGGTGAACACTGAAGCTTTCTTT	CASSLNPGVNTEAFF
TRBV11-2	.	TRBJ2-3	TRBD2	TGTGCCAGCACGGACCTAGCGGCCGATACGCAGTATTTT	CASTDLAADTQYF